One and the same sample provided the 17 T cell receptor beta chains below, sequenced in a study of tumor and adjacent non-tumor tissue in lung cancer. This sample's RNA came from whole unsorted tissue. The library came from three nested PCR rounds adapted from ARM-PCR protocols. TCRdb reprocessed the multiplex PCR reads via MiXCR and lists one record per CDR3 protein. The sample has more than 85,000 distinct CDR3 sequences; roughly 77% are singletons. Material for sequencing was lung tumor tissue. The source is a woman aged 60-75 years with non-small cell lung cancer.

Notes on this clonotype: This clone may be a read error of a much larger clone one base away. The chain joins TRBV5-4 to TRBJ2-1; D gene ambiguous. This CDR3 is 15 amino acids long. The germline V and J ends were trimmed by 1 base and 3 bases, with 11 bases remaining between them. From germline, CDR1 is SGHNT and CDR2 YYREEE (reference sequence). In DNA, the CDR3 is TGTGCCAGCAGCTTGTCCCCGAATAACTACAATGAGCAGTTCTTC. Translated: CASSLSPNNYNEQFF.

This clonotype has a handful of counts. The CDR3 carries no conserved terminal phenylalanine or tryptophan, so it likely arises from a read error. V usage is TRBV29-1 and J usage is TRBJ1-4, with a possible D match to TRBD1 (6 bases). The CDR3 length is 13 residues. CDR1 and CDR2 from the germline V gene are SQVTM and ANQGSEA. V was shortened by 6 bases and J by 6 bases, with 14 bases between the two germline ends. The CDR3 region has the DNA TGCAGCGTGGGGGACATGGGATATGAAAAACTGTTTTTA. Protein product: CSVGDMGYEKLFL.

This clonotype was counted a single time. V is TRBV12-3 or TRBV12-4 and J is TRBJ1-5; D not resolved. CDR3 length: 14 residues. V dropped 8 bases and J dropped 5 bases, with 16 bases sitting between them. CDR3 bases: TGTGCCAGCTGCGGTCCGGGGTGGGATCAGCCCCAGCATTTT. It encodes CASCGPGWDQPQHF.

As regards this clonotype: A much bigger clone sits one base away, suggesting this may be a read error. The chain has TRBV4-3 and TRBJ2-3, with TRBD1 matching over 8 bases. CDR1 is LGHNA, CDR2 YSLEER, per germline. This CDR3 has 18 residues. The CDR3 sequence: CVSSQEAQTGANTDTQYF. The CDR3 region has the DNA TGCGTCAGCAGCCAAGAGGCTCAGACAGGGGCAAACACAGATACGCAGTATTTT.

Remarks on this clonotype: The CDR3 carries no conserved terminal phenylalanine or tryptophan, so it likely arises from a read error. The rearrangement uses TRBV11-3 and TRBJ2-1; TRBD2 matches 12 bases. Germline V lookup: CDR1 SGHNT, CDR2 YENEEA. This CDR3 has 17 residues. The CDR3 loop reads CTCSLELTSGSHNEQFL. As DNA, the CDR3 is TGTACCTGCAGCTTAGAGTTGACTAGCGGGAGCCACAATGAACAGTTCTTA.

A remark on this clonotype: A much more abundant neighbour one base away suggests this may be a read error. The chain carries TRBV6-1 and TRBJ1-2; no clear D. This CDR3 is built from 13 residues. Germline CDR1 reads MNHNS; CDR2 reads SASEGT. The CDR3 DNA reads TGTGCCGGCGCTCCGGGTCCAGGCGATGGCTTCACCTTC. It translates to CAGAPGPGDGFTF.

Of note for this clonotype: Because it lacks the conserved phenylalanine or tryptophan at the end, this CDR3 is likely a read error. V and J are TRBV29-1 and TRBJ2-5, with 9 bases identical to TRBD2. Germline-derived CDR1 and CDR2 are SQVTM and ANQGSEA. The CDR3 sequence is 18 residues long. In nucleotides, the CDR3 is TGCAGGGTTGAAAGCCCCAGCGGGGGGACGATAACCCAAGAGACCCAGTACTCC. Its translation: CRVESPSGGTITQETQYS.

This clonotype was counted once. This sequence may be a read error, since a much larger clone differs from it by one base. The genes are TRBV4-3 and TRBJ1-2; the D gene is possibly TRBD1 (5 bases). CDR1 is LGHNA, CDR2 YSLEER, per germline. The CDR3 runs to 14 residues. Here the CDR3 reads CASSQDENQGGYIF. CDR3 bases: TGCGCCAGCAGCCAAGATGAAAACCAGGGTGGCTACATCTTC.

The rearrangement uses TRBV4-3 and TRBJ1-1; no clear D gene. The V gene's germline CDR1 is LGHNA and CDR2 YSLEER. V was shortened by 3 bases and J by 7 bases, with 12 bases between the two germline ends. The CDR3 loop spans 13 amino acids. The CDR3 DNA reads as TGCGCCAGCAGCCAGGAAATGGAAAGTGAAGCTTTCTTT. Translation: CASSQEMESEAFF.

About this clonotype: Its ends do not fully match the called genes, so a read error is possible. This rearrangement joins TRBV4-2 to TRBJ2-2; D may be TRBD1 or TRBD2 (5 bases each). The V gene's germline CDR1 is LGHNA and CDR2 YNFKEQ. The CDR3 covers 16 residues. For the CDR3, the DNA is TGTTCCAGCAGCCAAGTTCAGGGAGTATGCACAGGGGAGCTGTTTTTT. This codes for CSSSQVQGVCTGELFF.

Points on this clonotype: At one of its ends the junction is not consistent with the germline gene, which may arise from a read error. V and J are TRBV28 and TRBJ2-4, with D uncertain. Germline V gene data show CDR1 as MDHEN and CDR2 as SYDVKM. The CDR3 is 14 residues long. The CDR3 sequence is CASSEHTPKNIQNF. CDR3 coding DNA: TGTGCCAGCAGTGAACATACGCCTAAAAACATTCAGAACTTT.

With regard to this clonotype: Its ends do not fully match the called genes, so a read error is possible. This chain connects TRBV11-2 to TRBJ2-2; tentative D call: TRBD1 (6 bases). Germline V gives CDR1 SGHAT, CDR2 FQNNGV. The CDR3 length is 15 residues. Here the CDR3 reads CASSRDMGYTRELFF. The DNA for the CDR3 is TGTGCCAGCAGCCGGGACATGGGGTACACCCGGGAGCTGTTTTTT.

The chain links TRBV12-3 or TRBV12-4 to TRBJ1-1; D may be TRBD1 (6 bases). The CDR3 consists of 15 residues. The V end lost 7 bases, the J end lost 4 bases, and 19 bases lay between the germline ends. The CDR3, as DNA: TGTGCCAGCACAGCGGATGGGACATGGGGCACTGAAGCTTTCTTT. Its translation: CASTADGTWGTEAFF.

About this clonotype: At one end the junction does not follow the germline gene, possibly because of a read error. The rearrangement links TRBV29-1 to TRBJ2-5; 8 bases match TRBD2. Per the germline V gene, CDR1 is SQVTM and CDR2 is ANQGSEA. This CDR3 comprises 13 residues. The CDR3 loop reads CSGLGLGGETQYF. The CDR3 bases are TGCAGCGGGCTGGGACTAGGGGGAGAGACCCAATACTTC. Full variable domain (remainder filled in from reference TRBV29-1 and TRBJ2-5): SAVISQKPSRDICQRGTSLTIQCQVDSQVTMMFWYRQQPGQSLTLIATANQGSEATYESGFVIDKFPISRPNLTFSTLTVSNMSPEDSSIYLCSGLGLGGETQYFGPGTRLLVL.

The CDR3 region is CSARMAGSSYNEQFF. The CDR3 region has the DNA TGCAGTGCCAGGATGGCGGGGAGTTCCTACAATGAGCAGTTCTTC. This chain links TRBV20-1 with TRBJ2-1, with D possibly matching TRBD2 (6 bases). The CDR3 has 15 residues. Germline CDR1 reads DFQATT; CDR2 reads SNEGSKA (reference sequence). V lost 6 bases to trimming and J lost 1 base, with 16 bases between them.

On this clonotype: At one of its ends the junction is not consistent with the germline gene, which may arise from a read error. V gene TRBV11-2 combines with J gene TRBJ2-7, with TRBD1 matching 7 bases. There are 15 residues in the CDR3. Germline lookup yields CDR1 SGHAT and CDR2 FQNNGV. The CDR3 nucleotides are TGTGCCAGCAGCTCCCGGACAGGACCCTCCTACGAGCAGTTTTTC. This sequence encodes CASSSRTGPSYEQFF.

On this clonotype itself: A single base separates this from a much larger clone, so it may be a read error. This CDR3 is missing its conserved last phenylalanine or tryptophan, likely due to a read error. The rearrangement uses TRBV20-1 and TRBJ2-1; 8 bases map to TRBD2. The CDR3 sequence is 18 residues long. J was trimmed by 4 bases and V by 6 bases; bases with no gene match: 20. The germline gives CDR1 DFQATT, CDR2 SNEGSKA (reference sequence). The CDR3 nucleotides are TGCAGTGCGCCGTCCGCAACAAGTGGGGCGGGGGGATACAATGAGCAGTTCTTG. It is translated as CSAPSATSGAGGYNEQFL.